This T cell receptor (beta chain) was recorded in a study of blood T cell repertoires in COVID-19. In the study overall: Collection of acute and convalescent COVID-19 samples took place in the United States, Italy and Spain.

In the source study's methods: By means of reference gene primer amplification, nucleated cell counts were estimated. The protocol was immunoSEQ multiplex PCR, while the TCRdb copy is restricted to in-frame clones and leaves out a portion. V, J and clone size are taken as reported in that table, and D and trimming were inferred from the DNA itself. The sample has around 300,000 clones, around 91% seen once; the top ten hold approximately 4.3%. V was shortened by 6 bases and J by 8 bases, with 13 bases between the two germline ends. From germline, CDR1 is MNHEY and CDR2 SVGAGI. The CDR3 consists of 13 residues. Those who participated ranged in age from about 18 to 89 years and resided in 24 US areas. Participant-given clinical history determined each cohort assignment.

Sequencing was carried out using PBMCs or T cells enriched from blood (not recorded which). The sequence was collected from a woman aged 18 to 35 with acute COVID-19. This chain joins TRBV6-5 and TRBJ1-4, with a tentative D call TRBD1 (5 bases). The CDR3 sequence: CASRDIVREKLFF. The CDR3 region has the DNA TGTGCCAGCAGGGACATCGTACGGGAAAAACTGTTTTTT.